The clone carrying this T cell receptor (beta chain) turned up a few times. The CDR3 totals 11 residues. Germline values: CDR1 MNHNY, CDR2 SVGAGI (reference sequence). V was shortened by 7 bases and J by 9 bases, with 7 bases between the two germline ends. These data originate in a study of blood T cell repertoires in COVID-19. Study as a whole: Acute-phase and convalescent COVID-19 samples originated in the United States, Italy and Spain. PBMCs, B-cell-depleted T cells, or T cells were the source of the cDNA or gDNA that made up the material.

How the authors handled the data: Estimation of nucleated cell counts relied on the amplification of reference gene primers. The data were produced by immunoSEQ multiplex PCR, yet TCRdb's version contains in-frame clones alone and is incomplete. V and J calls and clone size follow that table, whereas D and trimming were derived from the DNA. This table holds 300,000 to 400,000 clones, roughly 87% found once. Seattle cases were enrolled at active infection and followed longitudinally. This sequence was found in a man younger than 40 with COVID-19, enrolled during active disease. The specimen was peripheral blood. This chain connects TRBV6-6 to TRBJ1-6; tentatively, D is TRBD1 (5 bases). CDR3 sequence (DNA): TGTGCCAGCACCACAGGTTCACCCCTCCACTTT. Its translation: CASTTGSPLHF.